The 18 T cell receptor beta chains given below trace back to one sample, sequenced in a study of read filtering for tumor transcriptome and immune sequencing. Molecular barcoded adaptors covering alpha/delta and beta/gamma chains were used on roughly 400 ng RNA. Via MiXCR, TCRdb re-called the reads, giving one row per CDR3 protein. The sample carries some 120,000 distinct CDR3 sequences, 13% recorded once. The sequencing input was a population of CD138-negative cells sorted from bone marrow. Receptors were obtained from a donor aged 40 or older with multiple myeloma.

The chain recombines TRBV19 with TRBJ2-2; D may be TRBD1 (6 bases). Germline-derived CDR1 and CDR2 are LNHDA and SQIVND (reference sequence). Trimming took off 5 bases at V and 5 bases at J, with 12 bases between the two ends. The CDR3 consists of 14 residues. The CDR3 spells CASSEQGRTGELFF. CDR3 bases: TGTGCCAGTAGTGAACAGGGTCGGACCGGGGAGCTGTTTTTT.

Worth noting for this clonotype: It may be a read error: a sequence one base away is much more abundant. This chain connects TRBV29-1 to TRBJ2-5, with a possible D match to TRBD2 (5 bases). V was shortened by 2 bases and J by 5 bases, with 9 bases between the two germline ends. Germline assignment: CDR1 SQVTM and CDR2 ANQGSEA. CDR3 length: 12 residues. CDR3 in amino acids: CSVESTGETQYF. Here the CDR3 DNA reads TGCAGCGTTGAATCCACGGGGGAGACCCAGTACTTC.

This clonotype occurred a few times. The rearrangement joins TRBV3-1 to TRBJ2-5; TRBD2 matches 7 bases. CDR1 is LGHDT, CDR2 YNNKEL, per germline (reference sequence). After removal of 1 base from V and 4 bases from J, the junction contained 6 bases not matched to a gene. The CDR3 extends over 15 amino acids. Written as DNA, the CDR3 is TGTGCCAGCAGCCAAGGCGGGAGCCTACCAGAGACCCAGTACTTC. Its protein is CASSQGGSLPETQYF.

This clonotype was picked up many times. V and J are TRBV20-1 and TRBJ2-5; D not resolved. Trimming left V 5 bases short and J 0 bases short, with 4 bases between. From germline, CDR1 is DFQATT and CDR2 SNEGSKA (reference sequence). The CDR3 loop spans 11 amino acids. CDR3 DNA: TGCAGTGCTTGGTACCAAGAGACCCAGTACTTC. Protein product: CSAWYQETQYF.

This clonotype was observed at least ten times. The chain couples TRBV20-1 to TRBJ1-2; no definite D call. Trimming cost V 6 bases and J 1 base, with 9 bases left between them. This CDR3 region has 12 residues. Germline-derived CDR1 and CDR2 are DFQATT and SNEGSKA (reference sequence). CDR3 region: CSAASVNYGYTF. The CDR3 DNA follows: TGCAGTGCCGCATCAGTTAACTATGGCTACACCTTC.

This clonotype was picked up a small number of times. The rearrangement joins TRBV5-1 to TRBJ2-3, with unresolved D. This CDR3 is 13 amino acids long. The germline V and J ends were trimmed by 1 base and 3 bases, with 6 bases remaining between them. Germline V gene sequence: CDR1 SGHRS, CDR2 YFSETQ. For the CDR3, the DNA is TGCGCCAGCAGCTTGTGGGGAACAGATACGCAGTATTTT. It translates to CASSLWGTDTQYF.

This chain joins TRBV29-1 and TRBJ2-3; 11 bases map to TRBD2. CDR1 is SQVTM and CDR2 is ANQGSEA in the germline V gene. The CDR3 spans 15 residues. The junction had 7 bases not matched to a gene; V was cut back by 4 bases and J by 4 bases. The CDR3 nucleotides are TGCAGCGTTGCCCAGGGGACTAGCGGTTCAGATACGCAGTATTTT. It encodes CSVAQGTSGSDTQYF.

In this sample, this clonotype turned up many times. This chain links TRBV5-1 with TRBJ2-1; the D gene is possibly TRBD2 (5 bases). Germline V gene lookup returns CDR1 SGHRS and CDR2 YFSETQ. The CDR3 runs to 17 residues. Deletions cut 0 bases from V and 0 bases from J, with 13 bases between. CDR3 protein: CASSLDAGANSYNEQFF. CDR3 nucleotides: TGCGCCAGCAGCTTGGACGCGGGCGCGAACTCCTACAATGAGCAGTTCTTC. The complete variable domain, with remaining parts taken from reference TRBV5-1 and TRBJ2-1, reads KAGVTQTPRYLIKTRGQQVTLSCSPISGHRSVSWYQQTPGQGLQFLFEYFSETQRNKGNFPGRFSGRQFSNSRSEMNVSTLELGDSALYLCASSLDAGANSYNEQFFGPGTRLTVL.

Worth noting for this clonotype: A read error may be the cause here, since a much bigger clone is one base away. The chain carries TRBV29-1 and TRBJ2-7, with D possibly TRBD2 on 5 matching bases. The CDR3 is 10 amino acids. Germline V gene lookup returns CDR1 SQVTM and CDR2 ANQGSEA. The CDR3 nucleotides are TGCAGCGTCGCCGACTACAAGCAGTACTTC. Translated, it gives CSVADYKQYF.

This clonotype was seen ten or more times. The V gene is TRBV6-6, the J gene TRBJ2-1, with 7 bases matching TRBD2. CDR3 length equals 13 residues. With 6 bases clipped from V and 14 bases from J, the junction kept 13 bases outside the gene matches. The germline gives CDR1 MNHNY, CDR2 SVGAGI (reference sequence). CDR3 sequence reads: CASSQGTGLEKFF. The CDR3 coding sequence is TGTGCCAGCAGCCAAGGAACCGGACTAGAAAAGTTCTTC.

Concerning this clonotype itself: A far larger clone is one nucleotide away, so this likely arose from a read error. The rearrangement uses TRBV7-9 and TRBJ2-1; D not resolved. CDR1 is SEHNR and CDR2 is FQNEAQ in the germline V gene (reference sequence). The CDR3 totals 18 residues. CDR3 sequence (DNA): TGTGCCAGCAGCTTAACAGTAAGAAGCGAGAGCTCCTACAATGAGCTGTTCTTC. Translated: CASSLTVRSESSYNELFF. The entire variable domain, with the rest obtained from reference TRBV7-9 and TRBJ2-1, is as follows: DTGVSQNPRHKITKRGQNVTFRCDPISEHNRLYWYRQTLGQGPEFLTYFQNEAQLEKSRLLSDRFSAERPKGSFSTLEIQRTEQGDSAMYLCASSLTVRSESSYNELFFGPGTRLTVL.

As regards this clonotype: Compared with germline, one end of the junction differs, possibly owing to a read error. The CDR3 loop is CASSPRLAEESQYF. The CDR3 DNA follows: TGTGCCAGCAGTCCCCGACTAGCAGAAGAGTCCCAGTACTTC. The gene calls are TRBV6-5 and TRBJ2-5, with 7 bases identical to TRBD2. CDR1 is MNHEY and CDR2 is SVGAGI in the germline V gene. The CDR3 covers 14 residues.

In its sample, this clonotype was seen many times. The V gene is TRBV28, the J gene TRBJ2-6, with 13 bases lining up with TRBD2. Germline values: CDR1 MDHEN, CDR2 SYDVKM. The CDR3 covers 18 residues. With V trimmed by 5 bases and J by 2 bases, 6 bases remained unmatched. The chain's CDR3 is CASSAPGLAGTGANVLTF. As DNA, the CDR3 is TGTGCCAGCAGTGCCCCGGGACTAGCGGGAACTGGGGCCAACGTCCTGACTTTC.

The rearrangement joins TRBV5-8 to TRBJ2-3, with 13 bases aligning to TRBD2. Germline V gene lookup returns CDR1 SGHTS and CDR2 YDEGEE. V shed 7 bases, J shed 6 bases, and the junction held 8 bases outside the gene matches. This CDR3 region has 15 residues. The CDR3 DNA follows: TGTGCCAGCCGCATACTAGCGGGGGGGACGGATACGCAGTATTTT. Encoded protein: CASRILAGGTDTQYF.

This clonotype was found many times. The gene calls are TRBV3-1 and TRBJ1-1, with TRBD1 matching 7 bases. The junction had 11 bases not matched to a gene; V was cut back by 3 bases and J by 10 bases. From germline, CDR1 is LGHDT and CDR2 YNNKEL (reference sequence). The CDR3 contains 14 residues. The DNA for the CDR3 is TGTGCCAGCAGCCAGGACGGCAGGGGGTTCGTAGCTTTCTTT. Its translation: CASSQDGRGFVAFF.

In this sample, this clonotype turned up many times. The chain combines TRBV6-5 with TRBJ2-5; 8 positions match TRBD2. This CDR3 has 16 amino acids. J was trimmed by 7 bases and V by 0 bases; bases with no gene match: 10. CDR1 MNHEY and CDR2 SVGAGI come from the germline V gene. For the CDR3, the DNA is TGTGCCAGCAGTTACTCGATTAAGCGGGGGACTGGGACCCAGTACTTC. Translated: CASSYSIKRGTGTQYF.

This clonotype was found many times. The CDR3 nucleotides are TGCAGTGCTTCTCCACAGGGTAGGGAGACCCAGTACTTC. Translating gives CSASPQGRETQYF. V and J are TRBV20-1 and TRBJ2-5, with D possibly TRBD1 on 6 matching bases. The V gene lost 5 bases and the J gene lost 5 bases, with 15 bases spanning the gap. Per the germline V gene, CDR1 is DFQATT and CDR2 is SNEGSKA (reference sequence). This CDR3 contains 13 residues.

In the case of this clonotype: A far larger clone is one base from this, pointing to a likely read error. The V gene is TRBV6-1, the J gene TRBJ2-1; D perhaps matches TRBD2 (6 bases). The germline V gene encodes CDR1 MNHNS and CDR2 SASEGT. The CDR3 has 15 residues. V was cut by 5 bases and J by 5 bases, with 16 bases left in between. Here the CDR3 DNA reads TGTGCCAGCAGTTTACGCGGGATGGGGAACAATGAGCAGTTCTTC. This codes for CASSLRGMGNNEQFF.